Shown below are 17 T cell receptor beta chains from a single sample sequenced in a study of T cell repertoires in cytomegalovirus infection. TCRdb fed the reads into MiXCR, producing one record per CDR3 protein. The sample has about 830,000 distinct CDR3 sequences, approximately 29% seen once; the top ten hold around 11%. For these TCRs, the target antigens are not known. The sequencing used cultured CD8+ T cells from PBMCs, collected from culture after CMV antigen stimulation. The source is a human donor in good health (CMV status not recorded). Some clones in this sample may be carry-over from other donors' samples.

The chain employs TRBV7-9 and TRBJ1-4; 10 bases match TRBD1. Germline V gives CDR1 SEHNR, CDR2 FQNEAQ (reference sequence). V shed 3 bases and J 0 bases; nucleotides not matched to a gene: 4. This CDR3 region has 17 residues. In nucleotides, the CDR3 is TGTGCCAGCAGCTTTGCCGGGACAGGGGCAACTAATGAAAAACTGTTTTTT. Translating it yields CASSFAGTGATNEKLFF.

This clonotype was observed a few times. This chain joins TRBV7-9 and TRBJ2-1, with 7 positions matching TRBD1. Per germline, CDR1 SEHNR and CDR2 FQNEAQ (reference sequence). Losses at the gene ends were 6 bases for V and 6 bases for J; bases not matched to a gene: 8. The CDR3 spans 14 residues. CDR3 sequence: CASSIGGTGNEQFF. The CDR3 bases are TGTGCCAGCAGTATAGGGGGCACGGGCAATGAGCAGTTCTTC.

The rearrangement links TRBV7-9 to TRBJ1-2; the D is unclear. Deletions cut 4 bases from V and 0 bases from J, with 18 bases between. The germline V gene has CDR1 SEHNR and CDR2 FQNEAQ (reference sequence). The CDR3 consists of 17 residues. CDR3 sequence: CASSSHSWSGPNYGYTF. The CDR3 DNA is TGTGCCAGCAGCTCCCATTCTTGGTCGGGTCCTAACTATGGCTACACCTTC.

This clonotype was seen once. The CDR3 bases are TGTGCCAGCAGCTCCGGGACGGAGAAAGAGACCCAGTACTTC. It codes for CASSSGTEKETQYF. The rearrangement uses TRBV7-4 and TRBJ2-5, with D possibly being TRBD1 or TRBD2 (5 bases each). Per germline, CDR1 SGHVT and CDR2 SQSDAQ. The length of the CDR3 is 14 residues. Trimming removed 4 bases from V and 3 bases from J, with 12 bases in between.

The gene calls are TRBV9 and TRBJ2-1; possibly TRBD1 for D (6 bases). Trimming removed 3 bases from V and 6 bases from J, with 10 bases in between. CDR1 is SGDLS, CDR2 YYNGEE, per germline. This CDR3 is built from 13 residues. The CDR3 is CASSGGTINEQFF. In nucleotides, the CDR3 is TGTGCCAGCAGCGGTGGGACAATCAATGAGCAGTTCTTC.

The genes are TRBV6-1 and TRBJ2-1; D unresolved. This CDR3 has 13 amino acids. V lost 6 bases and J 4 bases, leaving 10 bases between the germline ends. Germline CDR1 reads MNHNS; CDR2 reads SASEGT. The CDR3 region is CASSRNEYNEQFF. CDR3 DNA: TGTGCCAGCAGCAGGAACGAATACAATGAGCAGTTCTTC.

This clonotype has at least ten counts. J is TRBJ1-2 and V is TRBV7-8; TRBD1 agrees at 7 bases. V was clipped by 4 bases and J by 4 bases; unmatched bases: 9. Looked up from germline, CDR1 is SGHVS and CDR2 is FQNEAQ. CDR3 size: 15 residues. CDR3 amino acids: CASSSLMDRPYGYTF. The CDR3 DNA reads TGTGCCAGCAGCTCCCTAATGGACAGGCCCTATGGCTACACCTTC.

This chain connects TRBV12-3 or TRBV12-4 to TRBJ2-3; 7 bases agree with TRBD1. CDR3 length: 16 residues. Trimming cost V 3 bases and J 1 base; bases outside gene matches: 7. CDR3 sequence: CASSFQGERGTDTQYF. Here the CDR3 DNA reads TGTGCCAGCAGTTTCCAGGGGGAGAGGGGCACAGATACGCAGTATTTT.

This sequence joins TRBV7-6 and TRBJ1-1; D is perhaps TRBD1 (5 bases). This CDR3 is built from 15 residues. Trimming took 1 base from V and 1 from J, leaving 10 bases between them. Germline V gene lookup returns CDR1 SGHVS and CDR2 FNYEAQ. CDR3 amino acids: CASSLERGPNTEAFF. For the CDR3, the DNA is TGTGCCAGCAGCTTAGAGAGGGGCCCGAACACTGAAGCTTTCTTT.

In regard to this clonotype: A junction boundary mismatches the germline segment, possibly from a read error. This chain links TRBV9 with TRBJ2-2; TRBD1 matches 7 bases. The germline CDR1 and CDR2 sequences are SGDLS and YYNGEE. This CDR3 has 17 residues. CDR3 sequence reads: CVSSALGQSKITGELFF. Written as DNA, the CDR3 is TGTGTCAGCAGCGCCCTGGGACAGTCGAAGATCACCGGGGAGCTGTTTTTT.

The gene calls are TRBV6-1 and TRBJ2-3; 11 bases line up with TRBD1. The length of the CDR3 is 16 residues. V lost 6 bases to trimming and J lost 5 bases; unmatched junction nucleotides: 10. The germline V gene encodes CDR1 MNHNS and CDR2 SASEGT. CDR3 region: CASRPRTGGLGDTQYF. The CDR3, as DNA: TGTGCCAGCAGGCCGAGGACAGGGGGCTTGGGAGATACGCAGTATTTT.

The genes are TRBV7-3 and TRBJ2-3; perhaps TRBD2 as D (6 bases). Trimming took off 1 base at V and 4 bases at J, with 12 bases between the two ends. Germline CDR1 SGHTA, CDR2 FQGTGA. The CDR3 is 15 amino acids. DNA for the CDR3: TGTGCCAGCAGCTTAAGCGGAGGGAGCGCAGATACGCAGTATTTT. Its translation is CASSLSGGSADTQYF.

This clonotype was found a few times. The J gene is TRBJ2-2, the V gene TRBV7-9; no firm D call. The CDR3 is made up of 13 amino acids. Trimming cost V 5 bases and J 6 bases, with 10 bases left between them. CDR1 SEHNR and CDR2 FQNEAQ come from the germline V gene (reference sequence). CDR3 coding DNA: TGTGCCAGCAGCCCGAGTTATTCCGGGGAGCTGTTTTTT. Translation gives CASSPSYSGELFF.

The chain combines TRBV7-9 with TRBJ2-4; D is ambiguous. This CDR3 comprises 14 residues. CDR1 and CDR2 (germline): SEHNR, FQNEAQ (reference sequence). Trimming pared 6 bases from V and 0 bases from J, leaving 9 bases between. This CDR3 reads CASSFSTAKNIQYF. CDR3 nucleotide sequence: TGTGCCAGCAGTTTTTCCACAGCCAAAAACATTCAGTACTTC.

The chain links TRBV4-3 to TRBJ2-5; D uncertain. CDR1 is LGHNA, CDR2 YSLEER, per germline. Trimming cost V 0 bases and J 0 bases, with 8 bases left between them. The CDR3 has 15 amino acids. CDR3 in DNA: TGCGCCAGCAGCCAAGATCTCACAGACCAAGAGACCCAGTACTTC. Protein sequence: CASSQDLTDQETQYF.

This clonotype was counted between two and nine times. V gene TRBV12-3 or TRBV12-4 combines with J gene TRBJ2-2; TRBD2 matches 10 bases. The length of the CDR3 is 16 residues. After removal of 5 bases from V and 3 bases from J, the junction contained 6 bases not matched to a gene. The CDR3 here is CASSHPSGGDTGELFF. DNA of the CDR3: TGTGCCAGCAGTCACCCTAGCGGGGGTGACACCGGGGAGCTGTTTTTT.

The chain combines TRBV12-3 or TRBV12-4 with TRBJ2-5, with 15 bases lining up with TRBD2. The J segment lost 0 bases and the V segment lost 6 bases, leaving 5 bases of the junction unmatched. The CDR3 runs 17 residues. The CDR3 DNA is TGTGCCAGCAGGGGACTAGCGGGGGGCGGTCACCAAGAGACCCAGTACTTC. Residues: CASRGLAGGGHQETQYF.